This T cell receptor (beta chain) was captured by sequencing in a study of graft-versus-host responses after intestinal transplantation (dated by TCRdb to the early 2020s). Study-level background: The transplants that recipients got were multivisceral, liver-intestinal, or isolated intestinal. Bulk TCR-beta CDR3 sequencing was used to track graft-versus-host and host-versus-graft alloreactive T cell clones in the graft, circulation and bone marrow after intestinal transplantation. To identify alloreactive clones, pre-transplant mixed lymphocyte reaction products were sequenced and then compared with unstimulated pre-transplant donor and recipient T cells. Anti-thymocyte globulin induction was given to all recipients, followed by maintenance tacrolimus and steroids for around three years. A peak of at least 4% donor T cells among recipient peripheral blood mononuclear cells was the definition used for donor T cell macrochimerism. Rather than going through the commercial service, samples from three later patients were sequenced in-house on an Illumina MiSeq and processed with MiXCR. A cohort of about 25 intestinal transplant recipients, including one retransplant, was enrolled, and 3 patients lacking pretransplant specimens were excluded.

Concerning this clone itself: Its antigen is currently not known. Base qualities are not provided; no much larger clone lies one nucleotide away.

The library came from the immunoSEQ multiplex PCR assay. For most patients, genomic DNA was isolated with the Qiagen DNeasy Blood and Tissue Kit and shipped frozen to Adaptive Biotechnologies for TCR sequencing. Adaptive Biotechnologies carried out high-throughput TCR-beta CDR3 sequencing of genomic DNA for most patients. Processing in the source paper ran as follows. TCR sequencing data were retrieved from Adaptive's ImmunoSEQ software for roughly 17 patients, whereas three other patients were processed with MiXCR and VDJtools. To correct CD4 versus CD8 sorting errors, any sequence found in both subsets at a frequency ratio below 5:1 was removed. CDR3 nucleotide sequences shared between donor and recipient were removed because the origin of such sequences could not be assigned. To count as alloreactive, a clone needed at least 2-fold expansion over unstimulated cells and a minimum CFSE-low frequency of 0.002% (template counts) or 0.001% (read counts). Clones detected in sequenced pre-transplant spleen, lymph node, or MLR CFSE-low populations of the donor or recipient were defined as mappable. Cumulative frequency of alloreactive clones was calculated as a percentage of all sequences weighted by copy number. Entries here come from immuneACCESS through TCRdb and include only in-frame sequences with V and J called. Some clones fail to appear in such tables; in the studies checked, an unresolved V gene covers under half of the shortfall, and the cause of the remainder is unknown. V, J and clone size reflect that table, while D and trimming were determined from the DNA. The sample data list roughly 120,000 clones, and about 95% of these were observed just once. Clones ranked in the top ten supply around 3.3% of the sample.

This sample's time point label indicates: cells obtained before transplantation from donor or recipient. CD3+CD4+ and CD3+CD8+ populations were FACS-sorted from unstimulated pre-transplant donor and recipient cells taken from spleen or lymph nodes. Study-wide conclusions, independent of this receptor: In patients with donor T cell macrochimerism, the allografts had high GvH to HvG T cell clonal ratios. GvH clones were detected in recipient bone marrow, and some appeared earlier in ileal mucosa or blood, consistent with an intestinal mucosal origin. The conclusions were limited by the relatively low number and heterogeneity of the intestinal transplant patients. Early after transplant, declines in HvG clones were associated with peak levels of circulating GvH clones.

This clonotype originated in a human donor who received an intestinal transplant. Sequenced material: unstimulated CD8+ T cells sorted from spleen or lymph node cells, taken before intestinal transplant.

Here is the DNA: TGTGCCAGCAGACCCAGACAGGACTCCTACGAGCAGTACTTC. Protein translation: CASRPRQDSYEQYF. This chain joins TRBV6-4 to TRBJ2-7, and TRBD1 may be the D gene, going by 6 matching bases. The V and J ends are trimmed by 6 bases and 0 bases, leaving 12 bases between them. The CDR3 runs 14 amino acids, cysteine and phenylalanine included. Kept here is only the CDR3 DNA, which spans 42 bases and is read in frame from base 1. Reading the germline V gene gives CDR1 MRHNA and CDR2 SNTAGT.